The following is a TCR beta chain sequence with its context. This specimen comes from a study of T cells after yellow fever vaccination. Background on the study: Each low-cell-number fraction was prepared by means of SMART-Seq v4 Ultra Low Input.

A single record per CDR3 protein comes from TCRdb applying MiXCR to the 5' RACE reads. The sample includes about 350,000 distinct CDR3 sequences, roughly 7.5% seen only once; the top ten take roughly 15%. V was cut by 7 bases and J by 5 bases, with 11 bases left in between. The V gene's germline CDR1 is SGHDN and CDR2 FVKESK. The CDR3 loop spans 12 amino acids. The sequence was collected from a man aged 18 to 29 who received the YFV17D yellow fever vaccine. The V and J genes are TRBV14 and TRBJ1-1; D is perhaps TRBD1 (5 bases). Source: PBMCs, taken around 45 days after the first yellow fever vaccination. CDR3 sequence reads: CASTTGGTEAFF. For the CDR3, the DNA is TGTGCCAGCACCACAGGAGGTACTGAAGCTTTCTTT.